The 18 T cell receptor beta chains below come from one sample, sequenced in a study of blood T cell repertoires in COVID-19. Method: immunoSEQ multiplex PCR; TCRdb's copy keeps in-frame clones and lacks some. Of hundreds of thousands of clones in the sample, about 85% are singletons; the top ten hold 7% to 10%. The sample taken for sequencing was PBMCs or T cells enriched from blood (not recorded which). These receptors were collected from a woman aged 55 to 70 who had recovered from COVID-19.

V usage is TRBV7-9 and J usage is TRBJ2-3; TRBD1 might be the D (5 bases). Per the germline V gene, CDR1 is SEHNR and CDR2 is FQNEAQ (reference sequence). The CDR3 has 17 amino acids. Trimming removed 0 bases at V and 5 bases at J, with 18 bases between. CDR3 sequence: CASSLASLGPRGDTQYF. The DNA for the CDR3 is TGTGCCAGCAGCTTAGCGTCGTTGGGGCCTCGCGGAGATACGCAGTATTTT.

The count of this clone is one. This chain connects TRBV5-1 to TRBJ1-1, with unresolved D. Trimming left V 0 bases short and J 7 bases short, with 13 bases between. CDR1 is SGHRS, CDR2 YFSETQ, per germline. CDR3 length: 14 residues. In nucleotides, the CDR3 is TGCGCCAGCAGCTTGGACGGGATCTGGGGTGAAGCTTTCTTT. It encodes CASSLDGIWGEAFF.

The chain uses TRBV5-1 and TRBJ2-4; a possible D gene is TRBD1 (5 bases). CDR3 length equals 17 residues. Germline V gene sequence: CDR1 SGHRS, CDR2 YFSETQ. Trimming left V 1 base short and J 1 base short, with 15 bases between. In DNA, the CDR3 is TGCGCCAGCAGCTTGTGGGGCACCGCGACGGCCAAAAACATTCAGTACTTC. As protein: CASSLWGTATAKNIQYF.

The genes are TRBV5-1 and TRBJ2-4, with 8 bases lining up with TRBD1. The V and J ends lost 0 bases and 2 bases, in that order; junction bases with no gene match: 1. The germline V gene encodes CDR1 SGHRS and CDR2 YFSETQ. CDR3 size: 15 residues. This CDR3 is CASSLDRGTKNIQYF. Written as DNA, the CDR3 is TGCGCCAGCAGCTTGGACAGGGGGACCAAAAACATTCAGTACTTC.

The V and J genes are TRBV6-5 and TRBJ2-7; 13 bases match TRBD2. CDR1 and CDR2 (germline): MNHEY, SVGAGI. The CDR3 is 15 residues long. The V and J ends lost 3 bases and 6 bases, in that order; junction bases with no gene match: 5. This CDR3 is CASSYRTSGGSEQYF. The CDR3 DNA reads TGTGCCAGCAGTTATCGGACTAGCGGGGGCTCCGAGCAGTACTTC.

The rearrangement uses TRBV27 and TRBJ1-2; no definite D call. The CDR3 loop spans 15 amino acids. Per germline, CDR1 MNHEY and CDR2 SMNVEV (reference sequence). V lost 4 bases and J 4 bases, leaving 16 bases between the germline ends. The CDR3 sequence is CASSSVLGSVYGYTF. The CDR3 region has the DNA TGTGCCAGCAGTTCGGTCCTCGGGAGTGTCTATGGCTACACCTTC.

CDR3 nucleotide sequence: TGTGCCAGCTCACTGGCGACAGCCCTAGGACGGATGAACACTGAAGCTTTCTTT. Protein product: CASSLATALGRMNTEAFF. This rearrangement joins TRBV18 to TRBJ1-1; possibly TRBD1 for D (5 bases). V lost 4 bases, J lost 0 bases, and 21 bases lay in between. CDR1 is KGHSH, CDR2 LQKENI, per germline. CDR3 length: 18 residues.

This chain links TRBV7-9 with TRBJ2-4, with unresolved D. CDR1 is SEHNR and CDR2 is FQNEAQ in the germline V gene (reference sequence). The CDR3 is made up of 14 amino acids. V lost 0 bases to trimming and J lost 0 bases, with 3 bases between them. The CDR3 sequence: CASSLAQAKNIQYF. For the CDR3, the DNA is TGTGCCAGCAGCTTAGCCCAAGCCAAAAACATTCAGTACTTC. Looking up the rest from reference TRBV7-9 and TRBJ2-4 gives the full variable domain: DTGVSQNPRHKITKRGQNVTFRCDPISEHNRLYWYRQTLGQGPEFLTYFQNEAQLEKSRLLSDRFSAERPKGSFSTLEIQRTEQGDSAMYLCASSLAQAKNIQYFGAGTRLSVL.

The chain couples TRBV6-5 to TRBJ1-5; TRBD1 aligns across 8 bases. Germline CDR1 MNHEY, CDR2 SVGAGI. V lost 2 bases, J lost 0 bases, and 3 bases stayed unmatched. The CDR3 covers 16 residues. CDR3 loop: CASSYGTGFSNQPQHF. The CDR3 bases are TGTGCCAGCAGTTACGGGACAGGCTTTAGCAATCAGCCCCAGCATTTT.

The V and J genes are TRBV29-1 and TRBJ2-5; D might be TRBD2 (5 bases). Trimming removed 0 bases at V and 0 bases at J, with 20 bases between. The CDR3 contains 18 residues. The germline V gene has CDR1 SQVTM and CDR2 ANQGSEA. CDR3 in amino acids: CSVEDPFGPRVNQETQYF. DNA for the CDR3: TGCAGCGTTGAAGATCCTTTCGGACCGAGGGTCAACCAAGAGACCCAGTACTTC.

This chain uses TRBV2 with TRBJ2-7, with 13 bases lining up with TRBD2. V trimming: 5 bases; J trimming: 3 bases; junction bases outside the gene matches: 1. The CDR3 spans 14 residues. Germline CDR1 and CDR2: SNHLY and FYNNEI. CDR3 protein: CASSRLAGGYEQYV. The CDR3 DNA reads TGTGCCAGCAGTCGACTAGCGGGGGGCTACGAGCAGTACGTC.

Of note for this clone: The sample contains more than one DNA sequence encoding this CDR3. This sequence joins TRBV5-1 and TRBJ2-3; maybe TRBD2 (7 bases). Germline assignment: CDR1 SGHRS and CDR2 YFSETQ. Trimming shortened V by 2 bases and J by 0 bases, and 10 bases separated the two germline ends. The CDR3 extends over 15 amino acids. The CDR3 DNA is TGCGCCAGCAGCTTTAGGGGGGGCAGCACAGATACGCAGTATTTT. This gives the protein CASSFRGGSTDTQYF.

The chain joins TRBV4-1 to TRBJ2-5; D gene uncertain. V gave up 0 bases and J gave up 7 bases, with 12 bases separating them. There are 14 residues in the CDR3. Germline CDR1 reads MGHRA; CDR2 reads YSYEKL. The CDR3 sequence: CASSQERSSGTQYF. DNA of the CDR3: TGCGCCAGCAGCCAAGAGAGGTCCTCGGGGACCCAGTACTTC.

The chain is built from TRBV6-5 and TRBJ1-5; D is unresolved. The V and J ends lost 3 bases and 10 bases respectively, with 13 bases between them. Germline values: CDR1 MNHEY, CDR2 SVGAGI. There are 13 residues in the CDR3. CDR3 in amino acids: CASSYTRREPQHF. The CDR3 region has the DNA TGTGCCAGCAGTTATACTCGACGGGAACCCCAGCATTTT.

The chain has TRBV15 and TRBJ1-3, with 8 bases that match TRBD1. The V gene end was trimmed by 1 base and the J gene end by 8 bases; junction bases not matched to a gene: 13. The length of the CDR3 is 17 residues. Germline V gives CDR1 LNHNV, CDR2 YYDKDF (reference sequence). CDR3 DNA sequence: TGTGCCACCAGCAGAGCGTACTCAGGGGGCGCGGAGGACACCATATATTTT. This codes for CATSRAYSGGAEDTIYF.

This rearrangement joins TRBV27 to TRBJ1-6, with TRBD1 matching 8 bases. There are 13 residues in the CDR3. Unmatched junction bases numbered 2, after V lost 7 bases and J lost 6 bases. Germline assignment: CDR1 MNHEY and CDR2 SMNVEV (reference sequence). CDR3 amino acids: CASKTGVNSPLHF. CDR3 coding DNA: TGTGCCAGCAAGACAGGGGTTAATTCACCCCTCCACTTT.

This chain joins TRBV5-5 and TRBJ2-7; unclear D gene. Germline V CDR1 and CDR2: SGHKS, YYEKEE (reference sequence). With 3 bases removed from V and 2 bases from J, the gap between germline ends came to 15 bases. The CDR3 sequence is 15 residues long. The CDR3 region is CASSSTATDAYEQYV. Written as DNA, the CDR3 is TGTGCCAGCAGCTCGACGGCTACAGATGCCTACGAGCAGTACGTC.

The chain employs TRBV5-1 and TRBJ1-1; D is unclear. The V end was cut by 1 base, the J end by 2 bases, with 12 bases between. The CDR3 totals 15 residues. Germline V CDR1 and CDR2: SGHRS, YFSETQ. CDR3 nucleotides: TGCGCCAGCAGCTTGAATTCCCAGACTAACACTGAAGCTTTCTTT. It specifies CASSLNSQTNTEAFF.